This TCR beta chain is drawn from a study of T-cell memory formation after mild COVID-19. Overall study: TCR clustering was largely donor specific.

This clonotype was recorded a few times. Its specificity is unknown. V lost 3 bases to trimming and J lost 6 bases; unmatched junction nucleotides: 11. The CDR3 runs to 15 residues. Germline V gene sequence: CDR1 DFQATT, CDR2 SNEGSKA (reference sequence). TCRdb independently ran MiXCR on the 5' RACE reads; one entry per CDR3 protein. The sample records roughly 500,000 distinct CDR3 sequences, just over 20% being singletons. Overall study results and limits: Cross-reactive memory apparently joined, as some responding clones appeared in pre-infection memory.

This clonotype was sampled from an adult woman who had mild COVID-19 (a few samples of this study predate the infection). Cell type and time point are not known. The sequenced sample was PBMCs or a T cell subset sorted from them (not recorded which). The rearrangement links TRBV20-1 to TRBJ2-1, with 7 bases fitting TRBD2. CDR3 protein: CSARLGGGPSNEQFF. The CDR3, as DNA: TGCAGTGCTAGGCTGGGGGGAGGGCCGTCCAATGAGCAGTTCTTC.